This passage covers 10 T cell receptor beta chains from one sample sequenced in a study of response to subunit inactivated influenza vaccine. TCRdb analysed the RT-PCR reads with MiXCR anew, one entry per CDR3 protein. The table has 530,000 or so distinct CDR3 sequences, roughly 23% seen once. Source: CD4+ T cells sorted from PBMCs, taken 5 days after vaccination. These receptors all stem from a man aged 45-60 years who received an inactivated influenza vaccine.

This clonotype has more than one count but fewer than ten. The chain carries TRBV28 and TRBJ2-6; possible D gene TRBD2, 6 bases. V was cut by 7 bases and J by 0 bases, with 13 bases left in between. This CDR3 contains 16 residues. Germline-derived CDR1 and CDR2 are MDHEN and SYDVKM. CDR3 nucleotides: TGTGCCAGCACCCCGGGAGACCTCTCTGGGGCCAACGTCCTGACTTTC. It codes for CASTPGDLSGANVLTF.

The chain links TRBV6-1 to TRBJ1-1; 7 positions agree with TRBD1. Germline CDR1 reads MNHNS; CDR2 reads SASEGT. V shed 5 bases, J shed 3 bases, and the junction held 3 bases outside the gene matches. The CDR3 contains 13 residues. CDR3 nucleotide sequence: TGTGCCAGCAGTACAACAGGGGACACTGAAGCTTTCTTT. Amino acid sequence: CASSTTGDTEAFF.

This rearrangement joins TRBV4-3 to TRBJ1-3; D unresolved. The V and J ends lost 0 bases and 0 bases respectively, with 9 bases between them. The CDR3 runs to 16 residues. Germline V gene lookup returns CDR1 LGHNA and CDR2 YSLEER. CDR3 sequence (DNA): TGCGCCAGCAGCCAAGAGGCGGTCCTCTCTGGAAACACCATATATTTT. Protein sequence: CASSQEAVLSGNTIYF.

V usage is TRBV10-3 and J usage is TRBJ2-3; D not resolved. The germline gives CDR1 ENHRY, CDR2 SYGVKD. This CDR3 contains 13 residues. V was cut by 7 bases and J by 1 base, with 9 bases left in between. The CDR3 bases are TGTGCCATCAAATGGGAACGCACAGATACGCAGTATTTT. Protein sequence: CAIKWERTDTQYF.

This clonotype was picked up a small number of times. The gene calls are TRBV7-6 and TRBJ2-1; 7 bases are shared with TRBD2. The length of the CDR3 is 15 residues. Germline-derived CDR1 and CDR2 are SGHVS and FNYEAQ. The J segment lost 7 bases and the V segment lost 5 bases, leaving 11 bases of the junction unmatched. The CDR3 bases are TGTGCCAGCAGCCTAACTAGCGAGAGTAGGAATGAGCAGTTCTTC. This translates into CASSLTSESRNEQFF.

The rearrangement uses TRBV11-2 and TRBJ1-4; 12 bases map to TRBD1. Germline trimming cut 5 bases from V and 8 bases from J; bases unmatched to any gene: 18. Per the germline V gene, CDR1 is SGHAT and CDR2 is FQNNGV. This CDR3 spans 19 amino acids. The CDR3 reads CASSPRGQGARKLEEKLFF. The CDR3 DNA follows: TGTGCCAGCAGCCCGAGGGGACAGGGGGCGAGAAAGCTTGAAGAAAAACTGTTTTTT.

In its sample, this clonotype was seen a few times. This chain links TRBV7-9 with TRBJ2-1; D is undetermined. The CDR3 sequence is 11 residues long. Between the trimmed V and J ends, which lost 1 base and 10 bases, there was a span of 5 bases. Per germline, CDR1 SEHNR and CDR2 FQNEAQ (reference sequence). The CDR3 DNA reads TGTGCCAGCAGCTTAGTAGAGGAGCAGTTCTTC. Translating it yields CASSLVEEQFF.

DNA for the CDR3: TGTGCCAGCAGCTTAAGGCCGGAAGATACGCAGTATTTT. Encoded protein: CASSLRPEDTQYF. The chain carries TRBV7-3 and TRBJ2-3; D call uncertain. There are 13 residues in the CDR3. CDR1 SGHTA and CDR2 FQGTGA come from the germline V gene. Trimming shortened V by 1 base and J by 5 bases, and 7 bases separated the two germline ends.

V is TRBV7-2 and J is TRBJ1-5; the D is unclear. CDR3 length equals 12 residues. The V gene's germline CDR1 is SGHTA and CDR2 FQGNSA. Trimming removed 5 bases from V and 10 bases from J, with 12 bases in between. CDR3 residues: CASSTRTGPQHF. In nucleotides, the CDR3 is TGTGCCAGCAGCACTCGGACGGGACCCCAGCATTTT.

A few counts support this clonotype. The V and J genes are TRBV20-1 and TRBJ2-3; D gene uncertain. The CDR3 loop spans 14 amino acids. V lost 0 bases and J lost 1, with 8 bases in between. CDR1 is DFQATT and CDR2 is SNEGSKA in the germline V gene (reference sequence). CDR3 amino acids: CSAREAIGTDTQYF. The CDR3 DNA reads TGCAGTGCTAGAGAGGCCATAGGCACAGATACGCAGTATTTT.